One sample yielded the 17 T cell receptor beta chains listed below, sequenced in a study of cytomegalovirus exposure and HLA in healthy donors. Vbeta (60) and Jbeta (13) primers were used in the PCR. Profiling relied on immunoSEQ multiplex PCR, and the TCRdb table lists in-frame clones only, not all of them. The sample lists about 18,000 clones, around 75% seen once, with around 3.4% in the top ten. The sample consisted of PBMCs. These receptors originate from a man between 18 and 29 years old in good health and CMV-seronegative.

This clone was detected only once. V and J are TRBV29-1 and TRBJ1-1; D gene uncertain. V was cut by 3 bases and J by 1 base, with 3 bases left in between. The CDR3 extends over 11 amino acids. Looked up from germline, CDR1 is SQVTM and CDR2 is ANQGSEA. The CDR3 here is CSVDRNTEAFF. The CDR3 nucleotides are TGCAGCGTTGATCGGAACACTGAAGCTTTCTTT.

This chain links TRBV15 with TRBJ1-1; 10 bases are a match to TRBD1. V lost 4 bases and J lost 7; bases outside the gene matches: 3. Germline V gene data show CDR1 as LNHNV and CDR2 as YYDKDF (reference sequence). CDR3 length equals 13 residues. The CDR3 DNA reads as TGTGCCACCAGCAAGACAGGGGGCGTTGAAGCTTTCTTT. It specifies CATSKTGGVEAFF.

This clone was seen a few times. The chain combines TRBV10-2 with TRBJ2-3; unclear D gene. The V end lost 2 bases, the J end lost 9 bases, and 12 bases lay between the germline ends. The CDR3 loop spans 13 amino acids. Germline assignment: CDR1 WSHSY and CDR2 SAAADI. CDR3 residues: CASSEPNSPTQYF. As DNA, the CDR3 is TGCGCCAGCAGTGAGCCGAACTCTCCCACGCAGTATTTT.

J is TRBJ2-1 and V is TRBV5-4; 7 nucleotides line up with TRBD1. The ends lost 4 bases at V and 4 bases at J; junction bases unmatched: 5. The CDR3 contains 14 residues. CDR1 is SGHNT and CDR2 is YYREEE in the germline V gene (reference sequence). As DNA, the CDR3 is TGTGCCAGCAGCCAAGGACAGGATTACAATGAGCAGTTCTTC. It encodes CASSQGQDYNEQFF. The full variable domain, in which reference TRBV5-4 and TRBJ2-1 provide the parts outside the CDR3, is ETGVTQSPTHLIKTRGQQVTLRCSSQSGHNTVSWYQQALGQGPQFIFQYYREEENGRGNFPPRFSGLQFPNYSSELNVNALELDDSALYLCASSQGQDYNEQFFGPGTRLTVL.

V is TRBV7-6 and J is TRBJ2-7; a weak D match, TRBD1 (6 bases). Germline V CDR1 and CDR2: SGHVS, FNYEAQ. With 1 base removed from V and 5 bases from J, the gap between germline ends came to 12 bases. The CDR3 extends over 14 amino acids. The CDR3 protein is CASSLGQDGHEQYF. Here the CDR3 DNA reads TGTGCCAGCAGCTTAGGACAGGACGGACACGAGCAGTACTTC.

The chain combines TRBV6-5 with TRBJ1-1; tentative D call: TRBD1 (6 bases). The V end was cut by 7 bases, the J end by 10 bases, with 19 bases between. The length of the CDR3 is 13 residues. CDR1 and CDR2 from the germline V gene are MNHEY and SVGAGI. CDR3 residues: CASTSTGIKRAFF. The DNA for the CDR3 is TGTGCCAGCACTTCCACAGGGATCAAGCGAGCTTTCTTT.

The genes are TRBV4-1 and TRBJ2-7; perhaps TRBD2 as D (6 bases). CDR1 is MGHRA and CDR2 is YSYEKL in the germline V gene. The germline V and J ends were trimmed by 4 bases and 2 bases, with 15 bases remaining between them. The CDR3 sequence is 15 residues long. The DNA of the CDR3 is TGCGCCAGCAGCCCAGTAGGAGGGGTGGCCTACGAGCAGTACTTC. Amino acid sequence: CASSPVGGVAYEQYF.

J is TRBJ2-7 and V is TRBV7-6, with 10 positions matching TRBD1. V dropped 1 base and J dropped 2; count of bases not matched to a gene: 2. Germline lookup yields CDR1 SGHVS and CDR2 FNYEAQ. The CDR3 consists of 15 residues. CDR3: CASSLGTGGTYEQYF. In DNA, the CDR3 is TGTGCCAGCAGCTTAGGGACAGGGGGGACCTACGAGCAGTACTTC.

V and J are TRBV29-1 and TRBJ2-5; 7 bases are a match to TRBD2. With 3 bases clipped from V and 7 bases from J, the junction kept 5 bases outside the gene matches. This CDR3 spans 12 amino acids. In germline, CDR1 is SQVTM, CDR2 ANQGSEA. As DNA, the CDR3 is TGCAGCGTTGAGGTTCCGGGGGGGACCCAGTACTTC. This encodes CSVEVPGGTQYF.

The chain joins TRBV6-5 to TRBJ1-1; possible D gene TRBD1, 6 bases. There are 14 residues in the CDR3. The germline gives CDR1 MNHEY, CDR2 SVGAGI. V lost 6 bases and J lost 0, with 11 bases in between. The CDR3 region is CASRPQGMNTEAFF. The CDR3 DNA reads as TGTGCCAGCAGACCACAGGGCATGAACACTGAAGCTTTCTTT.

A single count supports this clone. V gene TRBV30 combines with J gene TRBJ1-3; 7 bases align to TRBD1. V trimming: 0 bases; J trimming: 3 bases; junction bases outside the gene matches: 8. CDR3 size: 16 residues. Per germline, CDR1 GTSNPN and CDR2 SVGIG (reference sequence). CDR3 protein: CAWSVGLTGDGNTIYF. The CDR3 DNA is TGTGCCTGGAGTGTCGGTTTAACAGGGGATGGAAACACCATATATTTT.

The chain employs TRBV15 and TRBJ2-1, with 8 bases lining up with TRBD1. Trimming removed 5 bases from V and 9 bases from J; junction bases left unmatched: 9. Germline CDR1 reads LNHNV; CDR2 reads YYDKDF (reference sequence). The CDR3 spans 14 residues. CDR3 DNA sequence: TGTGCCACCAGCCGCCGGACAGGGCCCAGTGAGCAGTTCTTC. This translates into CATSRRTGPSEQFF.

This rearrangement joins TRBV6-6 to TRBJ1-6; unclear D gene. Trimming cost V 2 bases and J 7 bases, with 15 bases left between them. Germline lookup yields CDR1 MNHNY and CDR2 SVGAGI (reference sequence). The CDR3 extends over 16 amino acids. This chain's CDR3 is CASSYPRSVYNSPLHF. The CDR3 DNA is TGTGCCAGCAGTTACCCCCGGTCGGTATACAATTCACCCCTCCACTTT.

This sequence joins TRBV30 and TRBJ2-1; 10 bases agree with TRBD2. V was clipped by 2 bases and J by 7 bases; unmatched bases: 5. Per germline, CDR1 GTSNPN and CDR2 SVGIG (reference sequence). The CDR3 length is 14 residues. The CDR3: CAWSPGLARNEQFF. As DNA, the CDR3 is TGTGCCTGGAGTCCGGGACTAGCGAGGAATGAGCAGTTCTTC.

This clone was detected a few times. The gene calls are TRBV6-5 and TRBJ2-5; maybe TRBD2 (5 bases). The DNA end lines up better with TRBJ2-7; the J call may be wrong. Germline values: CDR1 MNHEY, CDR2 SVGAGI. This CDR3 region has 13 residues. This CDR3 is CASSYGGTYEQYF. DNA for the CDR3: TGTGCCAGCAGTTACGGAGGAACCTACGAGCAGTACTTC.

The chain has TRBV6-6 and TRBJ2-3, with a possible D match to TRBD1 (5 bases). The CDR3 has 12 amino acids. Trimming removed 2 bases at V and 8 bases at J, with 8 bases between. Germline CDR1 and CDR2: MNHNY and SVGAGI (reference sequence). CDR3 nucleotide sequence: TGTGCCAGCAGTTACCTCCAGGGTACGCAGTATTTT. Its translation is CASSYLQGTQYF.

CDR3 region: CASSFRTAGEQYF. The CDR3 DNA reads as TGTGCCAGCAGTTTCAGGACAGCGGGGGAGCAGTACTTC. This chain links TRBV6-5 with TRBJ2-7, with D perhaps matching TRBD2 (7 bases). The CDR3 has 13 residues. V dropped 4 bases and J dropped 7 bases, with 14 bases sitting between them. CDR1 and CDR2 (germline): MNHEY, SVGAGI.